Below are 21 T cell receptor beta chains sequenced from a single sample in a study of T-cell memory formation after mild COVID-19. A single record per CDR3 protein comes from TCRdb applying MiXCR to the 5' RACE reads. The sample yields 500,000 to 550,000 distinct CDR3 sequences, around 20% seen once. The sequenced material came from PBMCs or a T cell subset sorted from them (not recorded which). All receptors derive from an adult woman who had mild COVID-19 (a few samples of this study predate the infection). Cell type and time point are not known.

This clonotype was seen a handful of times. The chain links TRBV7-9 to TRBJ2-7, with a possible D match to TRBD2 (6 bases). The CDR3 length is 17 residues. The germline V and J ends were trimmed by 5 bases and 6 bases, with 26 bases remaining between them. The germline V gene encodes CDR1 SEHNR and CDR2 FQNEAQ (reference sequence). CDR3 nucleotide sequence: TGTGCCAGCAGCCCACTTCTCCCGGGGGTCAACGTCTCCGAGCAGTACTTC. This translates into CASSPLLPGVNVSEQYF.

A word on this clonotype: At one of its ends the junction is not consistent with the germline gene, which may arise from a read error. The chain couples TRBV6-5 to TRBJ2-2, with D uncertain. The CDR3 loop spans 13 amino acids. Germline V gene sequence: CDR1 MNHEY, CDR2 SVGAGI. The CDR3 spells CASRRPSTRELFF. The CDR3 nucleotides read TGTGCCAGCAGGCGACCGTCCACCAGGGAGCTGTTTTTT.

A few counts support this clonotype. V usage is TRBV11-3 and J usage is TRBJ2-1; TRBD2 aligns across 9 bases. This CDR3 comprises 17 residues. Germline V gives CDR1 SGHNT, CDR2 YENEEA. The V gene end was trimmed by 2 bases and the J gene end by 4 bases; junction bases not matched to a gene: 9. The CDR3: CASSLLAGLNRYNEQFF. In DNA form, the CDR3 reads TGTGCCAGCAGCTTACTAGCGGGGCTGAACAGGTACAATGAGCAGTTCTTC.

V is TRBV2 and J is TRBJ2-5; possible D gene TRBD1, 6 bases. In germline, CDR1 is SNHLY, CDR2 FYNNEI. The CDR3 sequence is 15 residues long. Trimming took 1 base from V and 5 from J, leaving 14 bases between them. The CDR3 is CASSEDVGAGETQYF. The CDR3 bases are TGTGCCAGCAGTGAAGATGTGGGGGCCGGGGAGACCCAGTACTTC.

This clonotype was counted once. V gene TRBV19 combines with J gene TRBJ1-2; no definite D call. The CDR3 covers 13 residues. The V gene lost 7 bases and the J gene lost 4 bases, with 13 bases spanning the gap. Germline V gene sequence: CDR1 LNHDA, CDR2 SQIVND (reference sequence). The CDR3 region has the DNA TGTGCCAGTACATACGGGCCGGCCTATGGCTACACCTTC. Translating gives CASTYGPAYGYTF.

The J gene is TRBJ2-2, the V gene TRBV7-9, with D perhaps matching TRBD1 or TRBD2 (5 bases each). Germline CDR1 is SEHNR and CDR2 is FQNEAQ (reference sequence). The CDR3 is 16 residues long. V shed 2 bases and J shed 9 bases, with 19 bases lying between them. This chain's CDR3 is CASSLSQGDLARELFF. In nucleotides, the CDR3 is TGTGCCAGCAGCTTATCCCAGGGAGATCTGGCACGGGAGCTGTTTTTT.

The chain couples TRBV7-2 to TRBJ2-3; TRBD1 matches 7 bases. There are 14 residues in the CDR3. The V gene end was trimmed by 4 bases and the J gene end by 2 bases; junction bases not matched to a gene: 3. Per germline, CDR1 SGHTA and CDR2 FQGNSA. The CDR3 region is CASSSGQHTDTQYF. The CDR3 region has the DNA TGTGCCAGCAGCTCGGGACAGCACACAGATACGCAGTATTTT.

The chain uses TRBV5-1 and TRBJ2-1; 7 positions agree with TRBD1. The length of the CDR3 is 17 residues. V lost 4 bases and J lost 0; bases outside the gene matches: 10. CDR1 is SGHRS and CDR2 is YFSETQ in the germline V gene. The CDR3 nucleotides are TGCGCCAGCAGCCGTGTTACGAGGGGGCTCTCCTACAATGAGCAGTTCTTC. Its protein is CASSRVTRGLSYNEQFF.

This clonotype was detected only a few times. J is TRBJ2-5 and V is TRBV4-1; unclear D gene. Trimming pared 1 base from V and 4 bases from J, leaving 13 bases between. The germline CDR1 and CDR2 sequences are MGHRA and YSYEKL. This CDR3 has 15 amino acids. CDR3 residues: CASSQGYTGAETQYF. CDR3 sequence (DNA): TGCGCCAGCAGCCAAGGCTATACCGGAGCAGAGACCCAGTACTTC.

The chain combines TRBV10-3 with TRBJ2-3, with TRBD1 identical over 9 bases. Germline V gene lookup returns CDR1 ENHRY and CDR2 SYGVKD. There are 14 residues in the CDR3. Germline trimming cut 10 bases from V and 1 base from J; bases unmatched to any gene: 6. The DNA for the CDR3 is TGTGCCAGGATACAGGGGGCCCGCACAGATACGCAGTATTTT. Translating gives CARIQGARTDTQYF.

This clonotype has just a few counts. The rearrangement links TRBV6-2 or TRBV6-3 to TRBJ1-1; 9 bases agree with TRBD1. With 2 bases clipped from V and 1 base from J, the junction kept 5 bases outside the gene matches. Germline V CDR1 and CDR2: MNHEY, SVGEGT. The CDR3 covers 16 residues. The CDR3 is CASSYRYRGPNTEAFF. The DNA of the CDR3 is TGTGCCAGCAGTTACCGGTACAGGGGGCCGAACACTGAAGCTTTCTTT.

This clonotype occurred a few times. The rearrangement uses TRBV7-9 and TRBJ1-5; TRBD1 matches 8 bases. Trimming at V came to 5 bases and at J to 9 bases, leaving 9 bases not matched to a gene. This CDR3 has 14 amino acids. Germline V gene data show CDR1 as SEHNR and CDR2 as FQNEAQ (reference sequence). CDR3: CASSQGAGSRPQHF. For the CDR3, the DNA is TGTGCCAGCAGCCAGGGGGCGGGATCGAGGCCCCAGCATTTT.

The gene calls are TRBV6-2 or TRBV6-3 and TRBJ2-7; D is ambiguous. The CDR3 consists of 15 residues. Trimming stripped 8 bases from V and 3 bases from J, with 20 bases between. Germline CDR1 reads MNHEY; CDR2 reads SVGEGT. CDR3: CASHLARSHYYEQYF. CDR3 DNA: TGTGCCAGCCACCTCGCGCGGAGCCACTACTACGAGCAGTACTTC.

In its sample, this clonotype was seen a few times. This chain links TRBV29-1 with TRBJ2-7; 9 positions match TRBD1. The CDR3 is made up of 13 amino acids. Losses at the gene ends were 7 bases for V and 3 bases for J; bases not matched to a gene: 7. In germline, CDR1 is SQVTM, CDR2 ANQGSEA. DNA for the CDR3: TGCAGCGCTGTGGACAGGGGCTTCTACGAGCAGTACTTC. Translation gives CSAVDRGFYEQYF.

The V gene is TRBV29-1, the J gene TRBJ2-5, with D unclear. The V gene lost 2 bases and the J gene lost 5 bases, with 15 bases spanning the gap. Germline lookup yields CDR1 SQVTM and CDR2 ANQGSEA. CDR3 size: 14 residues. The chain's CDR3 is CSVETPETWETQYF. The CDR3 DNA follows: TGCAGCGTTGAAACCCCGGAGACATGGGAGACCCAGTACTTC.

The J gene is TRBJ2-6, the V gene TRBV5-1; D unresolved. The CDR3 totals 15 residues. Germline loops: CDR1 SGHRS, CDR2 YFSETQ. Trimming took 0 bases from V and 0 from J, leaving 4 bases between them. CDR3 nucleotides: TGCGCCAGCAGCTTGGTCATCTCTGGGGCCAACGTCCTGACTTTC. Its protein is CASSLVISGANVLTF.

In this sample, this clonotype turned up a few times. The chain combines TRBV4-2 with TRBJ2-1; unclear D gene. Trimming pared 8 bases from V and 3 bases from J, leaving 11 bases between. Germline CDR1 reads LGHNA; CDR2 reads YNFKEQ. The CDR3 spans 13 residues. The CDR3 DNA reads as TGTGCCAGCTGCGCCTCTAGCTACAATGAGCAGTTCTTC. It translates to CASCASSYNEQFF.

This clonotype turned up a few times. This chain uses TRBV12-3 or TRBV12-4 with TRBJ2-5; 8 bases line up with TRBD1. The J segment lost 5 bases and the V segment lost 8 bases, leaving 10 bases of the junction unmatched. The CDR3 extends over 14 amino acids. The CDR3: CASGFRQGSETQYF. CDR3 nucleotides: TGTGCCAGCGGGTTCCGACAGGGGTCGGAGACCCAGTACTTC.

This clonotype has a handful of counts. The chain links TRBV27 to TRBJ2-7; D is unclear. V dropped 3 bases and J dropped 3 bases, with 12 bases sitting between them. CDR3 length equals 14 residues. CDR1 is MNHEY, CDR2 SMNVEV, per germline (reference sequence). DNA of the CDR3: TGTGCCAGCAGTTTGAGGAAATTCTACTACGAGCAGTACTTC. Its translation: CASSLRKFYYEQYF.

This clonotype was recorded a few times. The chain combines TRBV7-8 with TRBJ1-3, with TRBD1 matching over 8 bases. The CDR3 contains 16 residues. Germline-derived CDR1 and CDR2 are SGHVS and FQNEAQ. V lost 4 bases, J lost 2 bases, and 7 bases stayed unmatched. Here the CDR3 DNA reads TGTGCCAGCAGCTATGCAACAGGGGGAACTGGAAACACCATATATTTT. This encodes CASSYATGGTGNTIYF. The full variable domain, completed using reference TRBV7-8 and TRBJ1-3, is GAGVSQSPRYKVAKRGQDVALRCDPISGHVSLFWYQQALGQGPEFLTYFQNEAQLDKSGLPSDRFFAERPEGSVSTLKIQRTQQEDSAVYLCASSYATGGTGNTIYFGEGSWLTVV.

The J gene is TRBJ2-7, the V gene TRBV7-9, with D maybe TRBD2 (6 bases). The germline V gene has CDR1 SEHNR and CDR2 FQNEAQ (reference sequence). The ends were cut back, 0 bases at V and 1 base at J, with 10 bases in the middle. There are 15 residues in the CDR3. The CDR3 DNA follows: TGTGCCAGCAGCTTAGCCGGGACTTTTTCCTACGAGCAGTACTTC. Translation gives CASSLAGTFSYEQYF.